This T cell receptor (beta chain) was captured in a study of shared clonotypes between healthy human individuals. The sorted-subset replicate PCRs were given approximately 190 ng DNA, which is about 30,000 T cell genomes. Using immunoSEQ multiplex PCR, the repertoire was profiled, and TCRdb retains in-frame clones only, with some absent. The table lists 150,000 to 200,000 clones, roughly 91% of them singletons. This clone was seen once. The antigen is undetermined. Trimming cost V 4 bases and J 3 bases, with 7 bases left between them. The germline gives CDR1 SGDLS, CDR2 YYNGEE. There are 12 residues in the CDR3. Study-wide points: Non-shared clonotypes had lower generation probabilities than clonotypes shared by all four sorted-subset donors. Larger estimated richness was generally seen in naive subsets than in memory subsets.

Sequenced input: naive CD4+ T cells sorted from blood. Subset given: CD45RA+ positively selected. The clonotype originates from a woman aged 25 to 39 in good health. The chain joins TRBV9 to TRBJ1-1; no reliable D call. CDR3 sequence reads: CASSPSDTEAFF. DNA for the CDR3: TGTGCCAGCAGCCCCTCCGACACTGAAGCTTTCTTT.